The 21 T cell receptor beta chains given below trace back to one sample, sequenced in a study of OX40 agonist ivuxolimab in advanced cancers. Only in-frame clones appear in the TCRdb table, and some are missing; sequencing was by immunoSEQ multiplex PCR. The sample lists around 100,000 clones, around 93% occurring once. This specimen consisted of CD4+ or CD8+ T cells sorted from blood, obtained in a trial of the OX40 agonist ivuxolimab. These TCRs come from an adult with an advanced solid tumor such as melanoma, head and neck, liver or kidney cancer.

The DNA for the CDR3 is TGCGGAAGGACAGGCCAAGAGACCCAGTACTTC. This gives the protein CGRTGQETQYF. This chain links TRBV20-1 with TRBJ2-5, with 7 positions matching TRBD1. Germline CDR1 reads DFQATT; CDR2 reads SNEGSKA (reference sequence). The CDR3 runs to 11 residues.

The chain links TRBV7-2 to TRBJ2-1, with TRBD2 matching over 8 bases. Germline-derived CDR1 and CDR2 are SGHTA and FQGNSA. The CDR3 sequence is 14 residues long. V shed 7 bases and J 7 bases; nucleotides not matched to a gene: 9. CDR3 nucleotides: TGTGCCAGCATCGCCGGGACTAGGAAAAATGAGCAGTTCTTC. This codes for CASIAGTRKNEQFF.

V and J are TRBV10-3 and TRBJ2-1; 8 bases line up with TRBD2. CDR1 ENHRY and CDR2 SYGVKD come from the germline V gene. This CDR3 is built from 16 residues. V lost 10 bases, J lost 0 bases, and 11 bases stayed unmatched. CDR3 region: CATSASGSSSYNEQFF. The DNA for the CDR3 is TGTGCCACCAGCGCTAGCGGGTCCAGCTCCTACAATGAGCAGTTCTTC.

This chain links TRBV7-8 with TRBJ2-7, with 8 positions matching TRBD2. The CDR3 loop spans 16 amino acids. V gave up 0 bases and J gave up 1 base; unmatched junction bases: 5. Germline CDR1 and CDR2: SGHVS and FQNEAQ. In DNA, the CDR3 is TGTGCCAGCAGCTTAGCCGCGGCGGGGGGTTCCTACGAGCAGTACTTC. Protein: CASSLAAAGGSYEQYF. The whole variable domain, remainder taken from reference TRBV7-8 and TRBJ2-7, is GAGVSQSPRYKVAKRGQDVALRCDPISGHVSLFWYQQALGQGPEFLTYFQNEAQLDKSGLPSDRFFAERPEGSVSTLKIQRTQQEDSAVYLCASSLAAAGGSYEQYFGPGTRLTVT.

The chain employs TRBV9 and TRBJ2-1; D possibly matches TRBD1 or TRBD2 (5 bases each). Per the germline V gene, CDR1 is SGDLS and CDR2 is YYNGEE. The length of the CDR3 is 16 residues. Trimming left V 3 bases short and J 0 bases short, with 13 bases between. CDR3 loop: CASSAGPESSYNEQFF. Written as DNA, the CDR3 is TGTGCCAGCAGCGCGGGACCCGAGAGCTCCTACAATGAGCAGTTCTTC.

In this sample, this clone turned up a few times. The V and J genes are TRBV7-6 and TRBJ2-1; 9 positions match TRBD2. The CDR3 covers 18 residues. Germline V gene data show CDR1 as SGHVS and CDR2 as FNYEAQ. J was trimmed by 2 bases and V by 1 base; bases with no gene match: 9. This chain's CDR3 is CASSLEVSGLATYNEQFF. CDR3 bases: TGTGCCAGCAGCTTAGAGGTTTCCGGACTAGCGACCTACAATGAGCAGTTCTTC.

The V gene is TRBV4-3, the J gene TRBJ1-2; 8 nucleotides line up with TRBD1. This CDR3 has 15 amino acids. The J segment lost 2 bases and the V segment lost 4 bases, leaving 6 bases of the junction unmatched. The germline gives CDR1 LGHNA, CDR2 YSLEER. CDR3 DNA: TGCGCCAGCAGCCCCAGACAGGGGATAAACTATGGCTACACCTTC. This codes for CASSPRQGINYGYTF.

The V and J genes are TRBV9 and TRBJ2-3; the D gene is possibly TRBD1 (5 bases). This CDR3 is built from 16 residues. Per germline, CDR1 SGDLS and CDR2 YYNGEE. V was pared by 6 bases and J by 0 bases, with 17 bases between. The CDR3 DNA reads TGTGCCAGCACCCCGGTTGGGCAGGGAAGCACAGATACGCAGTATTTT. Translating it yields CASTPVGQGSTDTQYF. Complete variable domain (other parts from reference TRBV9 and TRBJ2-3): DSGVTQTPKHLITATGQRVTLRCSPRSGDLSVYWYQQSLDQGLQFLIQYYNGEERAKGNILERFSAQQFPDLHSELNLSSLELGDSALYFCASTPVGQGSTDTQYFGPGTRLTVL.

The chain carries TRBV28 and TRBJ2-7; D is perhaps TRBD1 or TRBD2 (5 bases each). The CDR3 covers 14 residues. The V end was cut by 8 bases, the J end by 3 bases, with 17 bases between. Germline CDR1 is MDHEN and CDR2 is SYDVKM. The CDR3 loop reads CASLSRGSFYEQYF. The CDR3 DNA is TGTGCCAGCCTTTCTCGGGGCAGTTTCTACGAGCAGTACTTC.

The chain employs TRBV7-9 and TRBJ1-5; 11 bases align to TRBD1. Trimming cost V 0 bases and J 7 bases; bases outside gene matches: 5. This CDR3 region has 16 residues. The germline gives CDR1 SEHNR, CDR2 FQNEAQ (reference sequence). The CDR3 here is CASSLALGQGGQPQHF. DNA of the CDR3: TGTGCCAGCAGCTTAGCGTTGGGACAGGGGGGACAGCCCCAGCATTTT.

V gene TRBV29-1 combines with J gene TRBJ1-3; D is ambiguous. V was clipped by 2 bases and J by 0 bases, with 11 bases between them. The CDR3 is made up of 15 amino acids. Looked up from germline, CDR1 is SQVTM and CDR2 is ANQGSEA. CDR3 DNA sequence: TGCAGCGTTGAATTATTACGGGTCTCTGGAAACACCATATATTTT. Encoded protein: CSVELLRVSGNTIYF. Together with reference TRBV29-1 and TRBJ1-3, the CDR3 gives the full variable domain: SAVISQKPSRDICQRGTSLTIQCQVDSQVTMMFWYRQQPGQSLTLIATANQGSEATYESGFVIDKFPISRPNLTFSTLTVSNMSPEDSSIYLCSVELLRVSGNTIYFGEGSWLTVV.

The CDR3 sequence: CASSIYTGELFF. CDR3 nucleotides: TGTGCCAGCAGCATCTACACCGGGGAGCTGTTTTTT. V and J are TRBV2 and TRBJ2-2; D ambiguous. CDR1 and CDR2 (germline): SNHLY, FYNNEI. The CDR3 has 12 residues. V was clipped by 6 bases and J by 3 bases, with 5 bases between them. The full variable domain, its missing parts supplied by reference TRBV2 and TRBJ2-2, is EPEVTQTPSHQVTQMGQEVILRCVPISNHLYFYWYRQILGQKVEFLVSFYNNEISEKSEIFDDQFSVERPDGSNFTLKIRSTKLEDSAMYFCASSIYTGELFFGEGSRLTVL.

J is TRBJ2-1 and V is TRBV2; D call uncertain. The CDR3 has 10 amino acids. The V gene's germline CDR1 is SNHLY and CDR2 FYNNEI. V was clipped by 6 bases and J by 7 bases, with 4 bases between them. DNA of the CDR3: TGTGCCAGCAGAGGGAATGAGCAGTTCTTC. Translating gives CASRGNEQFF.

This clone has more than one count but fewer than ten. The chain has TRBV4-3 and TRBJ1-5, with D possibly being TRBD1 (6 bases). The CDR3 is 15 residues long. Trimming cost V 0 bases and J 5 bases, with 11 bases left between them. Germline CDR1 is LGHNA and CDR2 is YSLEER. This CDR3 reads CASSQDGAGDQPQHF. The CDR3 DNA reads TGCGCCAGCAGCCAAGATGGGGCAGGGGATCAGCCCCAGCATTTT.

This sequence joins TRBV19 and TRBJ1-5; D is unresolved. The CDR3 extends over 13 amino acids. Per the germline V gene, CDR1 is LNHDA and CDR2 is SQIVND (reference sequence). The V and J ends lost 1 base and 4 bases respectively, with 5 bases between them. CDR3 residues: CASSIGANQPQHF. The CDR3, as DNA: TGTGCCAGTAGTATAGGGGCGAATCAGCCCCAGCATTTT.

This rearrangement joins TRBV5-6 to TRBJ1-5; D may be TRBD1 (5 bases). Trimming shortened V by 0 bases and J by 0 bases, and 10 bases separated the two germline ends. Per germline, CDR1 SGHDT and CDR2 YYEEEE. This CDR3 contains 16 residues. The CDR3 nucleotides read TGTGCCAGCAGCTTGGCGGGGCAGAATAGCAATCAGCCCCAGCATTTT. As protein: CASSLAGQNSNQPQHF.

J is TRBJ1-2 and V is TRBV5-4, with D unresolved. Looked up from germline, CDR1 is SGHNT and CDR2 is YYREEE (reference sequence). This CDR3 spans 14 amino acids. Trimming took 2 bases from V and 5 from J, leaving 13 bases between them. CDR3 loop: CASSLAGSLYGYTF. The CDR3 DNA is TGTGCCAGCAGCTTAGCCGGGAGCCTGTATGGCTACACCTTC. The complete variable domain, with remaining parts taken from reference TRBV5-4 and TRBJ1-2, reads ETGVTQSPTHLIKTRGQQVTLRCSSQSGHNTVSWYQQALGQGPQFIFQYYREEENGRGNFPPRFSGLQFPNYSSELNVNALELDDSALYLCASSLAGSLYGYTFGSGTRLTVV.

The rearrangement uses TRBV6-1 and TRBJ2-1; 7 nucleotides line up with TRBD2. The V gene's germline CDR1 is MNHNS and CDR2 SASEGT. The CDR3 runs to 15 residues. V trimming: 6 bases; J trimming: 3 bases; junction bases outside the gene matches: 8. CDR3 sequence: CASSPTSVVYNEQFF. CDR3 DNA: TGTGCCAGCAGCCCTACTAGCGTAGTCTACAATGAGCAGTTCTTC.

The V and J genes are TRBV19 and TRBJ1-2, with 11 bases identical to TRBD1. CDR1 and CDR2 from the germline V gene are LNHDA and SQIVND (reference sequence). CDR3 size: 13 residues. V was pared by 11 bases and J by 7 bases, with 9 bases of the junction left unmatched. The CDR3 loop reads CAAKTGTGGGYTF. In DNA, the CDR3 is TGTGCCGCCAAGACCGGGACAGGGGGTGGCTACACCTTC.

The genes are TRBV7-3 and TRBJ2-3, with 14 bases lining up with TRBD2. With V trimmed by 2 bases and J by 5 bases, 6 bases remained unmatched. Germline CDR1 SGHTA, CDR2 FQGTGA. The CDR3 is 17 amino acids. CDR3: CASSLEGTSGRRDTQYF. CDR3 nucleotide sequence: TGTGCCAGCAGCTTAGAGGGGACTAGCGGGAGAAGAGATACGCAGTATTTT. Full variable domain (rest looked up from reference TRBV7-3 and TRBJ2-3): GAGVSQTPSNKVTEKGKYVELRCDPISGHTALYWYRQSLGQGPEFLIYFQGTGAADDSGLPNDRFFAVRPEGSVSTLKIQRTERGDSAVYLCASSLEGTSGRRDTQYFGPGTRLTVL.

The V call is TRBV18, the J call TRBJ1-1; 7 bases align to TRBD1. This CDR3 is built from 15 residues. Germline CDR1 and CDR2: KGHSH and LQKENI. With V trimmed by 8 bases and J by 1 base, 10 bases remained unmatched. CDR3 in amino acids: CASGVTGPGNTEAFF. The CDR3 DNA sequence: TGTGCCAGCGGAGTGACAGGGCCCGGGAACACTGAAGCTTTCTTT.